Listed here is a single TCR beta chain. Antigen unknown. This sample was taken from a study of chemoradiotherapy in HPV16-positive cancers. General observations from the study: Non-HPV-specific T cells did not expand in tumors during treatment, whereas candidate HPV-specific clones and E7-related motifs did. The functional HPV-specific definition rests on just a couple of HPV16-positive patients.

TCRdb's copy holds only in-frame clones and misses some; the assay was immunoSEQ multiplex PCR. The table has 25,000 to 30,000 clones, approximately 91% seen once; the top ten hold less than 25%. Trimming cost V 2 bases and J 10 bases; bases outside gene matches: 4. The CDR3 covers 15 residues. The V gene's germline CDR1 is SGHTA and CDR2 FQGNSA. V and J are TRBV7-2 and TRBJ2-2; TRBD2 aligns across 13 bases. The clonotype comes from a human donor with HPV-associated anogenital cancer. The input for sequencing was blood, taken from a patient who underwent chemoradiotherapy. The CDR3 DNA sequence: TGTGCCAGCAGCTTAAGGACTAGCGGGGGTCAGGAGCTGTTTTTT. This sequence encodes CASSLRTSGGQELFF.